This TCR beta chain appears in the sequencing data of a study of T cell repertoires in aging, cancer and after chemotherapy (dated 2019 in TCRdb). In terms of the full investigation: Donors spanned six age groups from 30 or younger to 70 or older, with at least three individuals per group. Paired pre- and post-chemotherapy samples in the hematological group came from chronic lymphocytic leukemia patients treated with fludarabine- or bendamustine-based regimens. The full dataset contained about 10 million TCR reads. Peripheral blood TCR beta repertoires from healthy donors and cancer patients were profiled to examine immunoaging and T cell reconstitution after chemotherapy. Alongside 95 healthy donors serving as a reference group, the cohort included some 220 cancer patients, of whom approximately 94 had hematological cancers and 110 to 140 had solid cancers. Results and caveats for the whole study, not just this receptor: It was noted by the authors that conclusions about immunological memory after chemotherapy cannot be drawn from the repertoire data. Declining TCR diversity with age in healthy donors was mainly explained by loss of richness; in cancer patients, loss of evenness also contributed. Hematological cancer patients had infiltration of lymphoid organs, and this infiltration may itself impair thymic emigration or peripheral T cell expansion. In both cancer cohorts, the median generation probability rose over the chemotherapy interval, which suggests that the repertoire was reconstituted through rebound thymic output. Untreated patients with hematological or solid cancers showed significantly lower blood TCR diversity and higher clonality than age-matched healthy donors.

Using a mixed TRB-A/B primer pool, multiplex touch-down PCR amplified rearranged TRB sequences covering the V, D and J segments. Illumina adapters and sample indices were attached to the amplicons through two consecutive PCR reactions run with Phusion HS II polymerase. After gel purification with the NucleoSpin Gel and PCR Clean-up kit, the amplicons were checked using Qubit and an Agilent 2100 Bioanalyzer. Libraries were sequenced on an Illumina MiSeq using 600-cycle, single-indexed, paired-end runs. On the authors' methods: MiXCR versions 2.12 and 3.0.5 were used to process TRB sequences. A clone was defined as each unique CDR3 nucleotide sequence, and only productive sequences supported by at least two reads were kept. Shannon diversity, evenness, clonality (one minus evenness), and alpha-parameterized diversity profiles from alpha 0 to 5 were included as repertoire metrics. The IGoR algorithm was used to compute generation probabilities of clones in paired pre- and post-chemotherapy samples. TCRdb reran the public reads through fastp at Q25 and MiXCR, keeping productive beta chains. Rows matching on CDR3 protein sequence are summarized as one entry with the most common DNA and genes. The V and J calls and clone size come from TCRdb's table, not from the authors' own analysis. The sample table shows 2,600 or so distinct CDR3 sequences, and 59% are seen once. 65% to 80% of the sample belongs to the ten largest clones.

Comments on this clonotype: Its antigen remains unidentified. No qualities accompany the bases; no much larger clone lies one base away.

From a lookup of the germline V gene, CDR1 and CDR2 are MNHEY and SVGAGI. The CDR3, from cysteine to phenylalanine, totals 16 residues. The DNA shown is the 48-base CDR3, in frame from base 1. V is clipped by 6 bases and J by 0 bases, and the sequence between their germline boundaries is 18 bases long. Instead of sorted cells or RNA, genomic DNA extracted from peripheral blood served as the source for amplifying TCR beta rearrangements. This sequence uses TRBV6-5 and TRBJ2-7; the D segment cannot be called with confidence. Sequencing was performed on blood. This TCR was recovered from a human donor with a blood cancer. Here the CDR3 is given as CASSARPSGYSYEQYF. The DNA is TGTGCCAGCAGCGCCCGCCCCTCCGGTTACTCCTACGAGCAGTACTTC.